These 26 T cell receptor beta chains share one sample of origin, sequenced in a study of T cells after yellow fever vaccination. One entry per CDR3 protein results from TCRdb running MiXCR on the 5' RACE reads. This table has hundreds of thousands of distinct CDR3 sequences, 11% appearing once. Sequenced material: PBMCs, taken on the day of the first yellow fever vaccination. Receptors originate from a man in his late teens or twenties who received the YFV17D yellow fever vaccine.

This clonotype turned up a few times. The chain links TRBV5-6 to TRBJ2-3; D is undetermined. The germline V gene encodes CDR1 SGHDT and CDR2 YYEEEE. V shed 0 bases and J shed 0 bases, with 8 bases lying between them. The CDR3 covers 15 residues. CDR3 in amino acids: CASSLASYSTDTQYF. CDR3 DNA: TGTGCCAGCAGCTTGGCGTCTTATAGCACAGATACGCAGTATTTT.

The sample holds a few counts of this clonotype. The chain joins TRBV7-8 to TRBJ1-1; TRBD1 is a possible D gene (6 bases). The CDR3 consists of 15 residues. Germline assignment: CDR1 SGHVS and CDR2 FQNEAQ. Trimming stripped 1 base from V and 4 bases from J, with 13 bases between. CDR3 in DNA: TGTGCCAGCAGCTTAGATGGGGGGCGAGTCACTGAAGCTTTCTTT. It is translated as CASSLDGGRVTEAFF.

This clonotype was detected only a few times. The chain carries TRBV12-3 or TRBV12-4 and TRBJ1-4; D not resolved. The CDR3 totals 16 residues. V shed 5 bases and J shed 5 bases, with 18 bases lying between them. Written as DNA, the CDR3 is TGTGCCAGCAGTGAAATAATGGACGTCGGGAATGAAAAACTGTTTTTT. The encoded protein is CASSEIMDVGNEKLFF.

This clonotype was recorded many times. The genes are TRBV7-2 and TRBJ2-3, with 7 bases aligning to TRBD2. The J segment lost 11 bases and the V segment lost 7 bases, leaving 12 bases of the junction unmatched. The CDR3 is 13 residues long. In germline, CDR1 is SGHTA, CDR2 FQGNSA. CDR3 DNA: TGTGCCAGCAAGTCCGGGACTACCGTATGGCAGTATTTT. It is translated as CASKSGTTVWQYF.

Many counts were recorded for this clonotype. The gene calls are TRBV5-1 and TRBJ1-1; no clear D gene. Germline loops: CDR1 SGHRS, CDR2 YFSETQ. CDR3 length: 13 residues. V was trimmed by 0 bases and J by 3 bases, leaving 6 bases between them. In nucleotides, the CDR3 is TGCGCCAGCAGCTTGGATCCTGACACTGAAGCTTTCTTT. Amino acid sequence: CASSLDPDTEAFF.

The V gene is TRBV12-3 or TRBV12-4, the J gene TRBJ2-5; D is uncertain. The CDR3 totals 12 residues. V shed 6 bases and J shed 5 bases, with 10 bases lying between them. CDR3 coding DNA: TGTGCCAGCAGAATGGGCAAGGAGACCCAGTACTTC. This translates into CASRMGKETQYF.

This clonotype has ten or more counts. The chain links TRBV6-5 to TRBJ2-7, with D tentatively TRBD1 (5 bases). V dropped 2 bases and J dropped 1 base, with 12 bases sitting between them. From germline, CDR1 is MNHEY and CDR2 SVGAGI. This CDR3 has 15 residues. CDR3: CASSYGQGGSYEQYF. CDR3 DNA: TGTGCCAGCAGTTACGGGCAGGGTGGGTCCTACGAGCAGTACTTC.

The DNA of the CDR3 is TGTGCCACCTCCGAGGCGGACGCCAGGGGAAGCGAGCAGTACTTC. This codes for CATSEADARGSEQYF. The chain has TRBV9 and TRBJ2-7, with D perhaps TRBD1 (6 bases). This CDR3 is built from 15 residues. The germline V and J ends were trimmed by 9 bases and 6 bases, with 25 bases remaining between them. In germline, CDR1 is SGDLS, CDR2 YYNGEE.

The CDR3 nucleotides are TGTGCCAGCATGCGAAGACCGGGACAGGTGACCTACGAGCAGTACTTC. Amino acids: CASMRRPGQVTYEQYF. The chain joins TRBV6-1 to TRBJ2-7; 8 nucleotides match TRBD1. J lost 2 bases, V lost 7 bases, and 13 bases had no gene match. The CDR3 spans 16 residues. Germline V gene data show CDR1 as MNHNS and CDR2 as SASEGT.

V is TRBV9 and J is TRBJ2-5; D not certain. CDR1 is SGDLS, CDR2 YYNGEE, per germline. The CDR3 runs 12 residues. The V end was cut by 0 bases, the J end by 7 bases, with 7 bases between. CDR3 bases: TGTGCCAGCAGCGTAGGGCCGGGGACCCAGTACTTC. Protein sequence: CASSVGPGTQYF.

This clonotype was picked up many times. This rearrangement joins TRBV3-1 to TRBJ1-6, with TRBD1 matching 7 bases. CDR3 length: 14 residues. The J segment lost 8 bases and the V segment lost 5 bases, leaving 6 bases of the junction unmatched. Germline CDR1 LGHDT, CDR2 YNNKEL (reference sequence). CDR3 region: CASSSGTDYSPLHF. Written as DNA, the CDR3 is TGTGCCAGCAGCTCCGGGACAGACTATTCACCCCTCCACTTT.

This clonotype was seen more than once but under ten times. The J gene is TRBJ2-3, the V gene TRBV12-3 or TRBV12-4, with a tentative D call TRBD1 (6 bases). Trimming cost V 6 bases and J 2 bases, with 18 bases left between them. CDR3 size: 16 residues. CDR3 region: CASSSKHRTVTDTQYF. The CDR3 DNA follows: TGTGCCAGCAGCAGCAAACATCGGACAGTCACAGATACGCAGTATTTT.

This clonotype was seen a few times. The gene calls are TRBV6-1 and TRBJ2-3; maybe TRBD2 (5 bases). Germline V gene lookup returns CDR1 MNHNS and CDR2 SASEGT. This CDR3 has 14 amino acids. The V end was cut by 9 bases, the J end by 0 bases, with 13 bases between. The CDR3 loop reads CASNIWTSTDTQYF. Here the CDR3 DNA reads TGTGCCAGTAACATTTGGACTAGCACAGATACGCAGTATTTT.

The chain combines TRBV7-2 with TRBJ2-7; 8 positions match TRBD1. This CDR3 is 15 amino acids long. The ends lost 3 bases at V and 4 bases at J; junction bases unmatched: 8. Germline V CDR1 and CDR2: SGHTA, FQGNSA. CDR3 region: CASSFIQGAPYEQYF. The CDR3, as DNA: TGTGCCAGCAGCTTTATCCAGGGGGCCCCTTACGAGCAGTACTTC.

This chain connects TRBV7-2 to TRBJ2-1; no reliable D call. The CDR3 contains 14 residues. The V end lost 3 bases, the J end lost 6 bases, and 12 bases lay between the germline ends. Germline CDR1 is SGHTA and CDR2 is FQGNSA. CDR3 sequence (DNA): TGTGCCAGCAGCTTCACGGTCGGTTTCAATGAGCAGTTCTTC. Residues: CASSFTVGFNEQFF.

This clonotype has only a few counts. The chain is built from TRBV2 and TRBJ2-3; no clear D gene. Looked up from germline, CDR1 is SNHLY and CDR2 is FYNNEI. This CDR3 contains 12 residues. V lost 6 bases and J lost 7, with 11 bases in between. The CDR3 nucleotides are TGTGCCAGCAGCGACCGTGGAAATACGCAGTATTTT. The encoded protein is CASSDRGNTQYF.

The chain is built from TRBV7-8 and TRBJ2-1, with D possibly being TRBD2 (5 bases). The CDR3 is 15 amino acids. Germline CDR1 is SGHVS and CDR2 is FQNEAQ. V was cut by 5 bases and J by 5 bases, with 16 bases left in between. The CDR3 DNA follows: TGTGCCAGCAGCACCGCCCGGGGTCGGCACAATGAGCAGTTCTTC. Translated, it gives CASSTARGRHNEQFF.

This clonotype was counted between two and nine times. The rearrangement uses TRBV5-1 and TRBJ2-3; 7 bases align to TRBD2. J was trimmed by 4 bases and V by 0 bases; bases with no gene match: 8. The CDR3 runs to 16 residues. Per the germline V gene, CDR1 is SGHRS and CDR2 is YFSETQ. CDR3 nucleotide sequence: TGCGCCAGCAGCTTGGCGGATGGGCTAGCGGCAGATACGCAGTATTTT. Translating gives CASSLADGLAADTQYF.

This clonotype appeared a few times. J is TRBJ2-3 and V is TRBV10-1; TRBD2 matches at 7 bases. The CDR3 runs 15 residues. V lost 6 bases and J lost 4; bases outside the gene matches: 10. Looked up from germline, CDR1 is WNHNN and CDR2 is SYGVQD (reference sequence). The DNA of the CDR3 is TGCGCCAGCAGAGGACTAGTGATTAATCCAGATACGCAGTATTTT. It encodes CASRGLVINPDTQYF.

Only a few counts were recorded for this clonotype. The rearrangement joins TRBV7-6 to TRBJ2-2; TRBD1 agrees at 10 bases. This CDR3 contains 16 residues. Germline values: CDR1 SGHVS, CDR2 FNYEAQ. V lost 4 bases to trimming and J lost 5 bases; unmatched junction nucleotides: 7. Written as DNA, the CDR3 is TGTGCCAGCAGCTCCCGGGACAGGGGTAAAACCGGGGAGCTGTTTTTT. Encoded protein: CASSSRDRGKTGELFF.

A single count supports this clonotype. The junction and the germline gene differ at one end; a read error may be behind it. The rearrangement links TRBV2 to TRBJ2-1, with 10 bases identical to TRBD2. This CDR3 contains 14 residues. Germline V CDR1 and CDR2: SNHLY, FYNNEI. The chain's CDR3 is CASREAGGRNEQLF. The CDR3, as DNA: TGTGCCAGCAGGGAAGCGGGGGGGAGAAATGAGCAGCTCTTC.

The chain uses TRBV28 and TRBJ1-4, with D hard to call. The CDR3 consists of 12 residues. Germline V gives CDR1 MDHEN, CDR2 SYDVKM. V lost 1 base to trimming and J lost 7 bases, with 4 bases between them. This CDR3 is CASSLSGEKLFF. In DNA form, the CDR3 reads TGTGCCAGCAGTTTATCTGGTGAAAAACTGTTTTTT.

In DNA, the CDR3 is TGCGCCAGCAGCTCCCGGGGGGGCCGGGAAAACATTCAGTACTTC. It is translated as CASSSRGGRENIQYF. The V and J genes are TRBV5-1 and TRBJ2-4, with TRBD2 matching over 8 bases. V gave up 3 bases and J gave up 5 bases; unmatched junction bases: 7. CDR3 length: 15 amino acids. The germline CDR1 and CDR2 sequences are SGHRS and YFSETQ. The full variable domain, with the rest looked up from reference TRBV5-1 and TRBJ2-4, is KAGVTQTPRYLIKTRGQQVTLSCSPISGHRSVSWYQQTPGQGLQFLFEYFSETQRNKGNFPGRFSGRQFSNSRSEMNVSTLELGDSALYLCASSSRGGRENIQYFGAGTRLSVL.

This chain links TRBV21-1 with TRBJ1-2; TRBD1 is the table's D call and was not checked against the DNA. TRBV21-1 is labeled a pseudogene. The CDR3 covers 14 residues. Here the CDR3 DNA reads TGTGCCAGCAGCAAAGACAGGGTGAGCGATGGCTACACCTTC. It is translated as CASSKDRVSDGYTF.

V usage is TRBV29-1 and J usage is TRBJ2-3; D may correspond to TRBD1 or TRBD2 (6 bases each). V dropped 7 bases and J dropped 2 bases, with 13 bases sitting between them. CDR1 and CDR2 (germline): SQVTM, ANQGSEA. This CDR3 region has 13 residues. DNA of the CDR3: TGCAGCGCCGGTGGGGGGCCCACAGATACGCAGTATTTT. Protein: CSAGGGPTDTQYF.

This clonotype occurred a few times. V usage is TRBV20-1 and J usage is TRBJ2-3; 8 nucleotides agree with TRBD2. This CDR3 is 15 amino acids long. Germline CDR1 and CDR2: DFQATT and SNEGSKA (reference sequence). The V gene end was trimmed by 0 bases and the J gene end by 7 bases; junction bases not matched to a gene: 9. The CDR3 sequence is CSARDPSGGRYTQYF. In DNA form, the CDR3 reads TGCAGTGCTAGAGATCCGAGCGGGGGAAGATATACGCAGTATTTT.